This T cell receptor beta chain was sequenced for a study of shared clonotypes between healthy human individuals. General observations from the study: Unshared clonotypes carried lower generation probabilities than those common to all four donors. When naive CD4 clonotypes were compared across a few donors, about 5% were shared.

The CDR3 has 14 amino acids. Between the trimmed V and J ends, which lost 1 base and 0 bases, there was a span of 5 bases. Germline lookup yields CDR1 LGHNT and CDR2 FRNRAP. As regards this clone: Its target is unknown. The sample contains more than one DNA sequence encoding this CDR3.

The CD4+ fraction was divided into a CD45RA+ naive subset and a CD45RA-negative memory subset. Per the authors' pipeline: Sequence data from immunoSEQ were junction-only and lacked quality scores; consequently, filtering differed. The method was immunoSEQ multiplex PCR; TCRdb's version includes in-frame clones alone and lacks a portion of them. Clone size and the V and J calls come from that table; the DNA yielded D and trimming. This sample has 2,500,000 or so clones, with about 92% found just once. The rearrangement uses TRBV12-5 and TRBJ2-3; D remains unclear. The sample was naive CD4+ T cells sorted from blood. Subset indicated: CD45RA+ positively selected. The source is a young man in good health. The chain's CDR3 is CASGLGGSTDTQYF. The CDR3 nucleotides read TGTGCTAGTGGTTTGGGGGGAAGCACAGATACGCAGTATTTT. Drawing the rest from reference TRBV12-5 and TRBJ2-3, the complete variable domain is DARVTQTPRHKVTEMGQEVTMRCQPILGHNTVFWYRQTMMQGLELLAYFRNRAPLDDSGMPKDRFSAEMPDATLATLKIQPSEPRDSAVYFCASGLGGSTDTQYFGPGTRLTVL.